This T cell receptor beta chain was recovered during a study of T-cell reconstitution after alpha-beta-depleted transplantation in children. Study results and limitations: Most T-cell counts and diversity one year after the transplant came from T cells that were newly produced. Two months or so post-transplant, alpha-beta T cells reportedly derived from several hundred expanded graft clones. There were some patients whose high TCRbeta diversity at day 60 came from surviving recipient T cells and thymic progenitors.

The germline V gene encodes CDR1 MGHRA and CDR2 YSYEKL. V was pared by 3 bases and J by 8 bases, with 19 bases between. CDR3 length equals 16 residues. Preparation of the TCRbeta library was carried out with unique molecular identifiers. MiXCR, run by TCRdb on the PCR reads, gives a single entry per CDR3 protein. Of around 490,000 distinct CDR3 sequences listed, more than 9.5% were seen once; the top ten hold around 15%. This clonotype came up a few times. Its antigen is unidentified. The V call is TRBV4-1, the J call TRBJ1-4, with a possible D match to TRBD1 (6 bases). This TCR derives from a female patient between 2 and 10 years old who had a stem cell transplant for aplastic anemia, so the T cells may come from the graft donor. This sample comprised PBMCs, mostly from graft donor cells, obtained 180 days after TCRalphabeta/CD19-depleted stem cell transplant. CDR3 region: CASSHSKKDSREKLFF. CDR3 bases: TGCGCCAGCAGCCACTCGAAAAAGGACAGCAGAGAAAAACTGTTTTTT.